Described below is a single TCR beta chain sequence and its context. From germline, CDR1 is SGHRS and CDR2 YFSETQ. CDR3 length: 14 amino acids. V gave up 4 bases and J gave up 6 bases, with 15 bases separating them. This entry is derived from a study of blood T cell repertoires in COVID-19. Study in general: In each case, the material was cDNA or gDNA derived from T cells, B-cell-depleted T cells, or PBMCs.

Methods used by the authors: Scientists estimated how many nucleated cells there were by amplifying reference gene primers. Only in-frame clones appear in the TCRdb table, and some are missing; sequencing was by immunoSEQ multiplex PCR. From that table come the V and J calls and clone size; the DNA was used to work out D and trimming. The table shows over 45,000 clones, with approximately 83% occurring only once. This receptor was taken from a woman aged 80 or older with acute or convalescent COVID-19. The chain joins TRBV5-1 to TRBJ2-3; D might be TRBD2 (6 bases). Sequencing input: peripheral blood. CDR3: CASSPAGLADTQYF. In nucleotides, the CDR3 is TGCGCCAGCAGCCCAGCGGGCCTGGCGGATACGCAGTATTTT. The whole variable domain, filled in from reference TRBV5-1 and TRBJ2-3, reads KAGVTQTPRYLIKTRGQQVTLSCSPISGHRSVSWYQQTPGQGLQFLFEYFSETQRNKGNFPGRFSGRQFSNSRSEMNVSTLELGDSALYLCASSPAGLADTQYFGPGTRLTVL.